This T cell receptor (beta chain) derives from a study of early T cells in non-severe SARS-CoV-2 infection. General study points: VDJdb-based matching was biased toward anti-spike CD8 responses and missed private and CD4 specificities.

Unique molecular identifiers tagged individual cDNA molecules. TCRdb re-derived calls from the 5' RACE reads in MiXCR, one entry per CDR3 protein. The sample contains 45,000 to 55,000 distinct CDR3 sequences, 6.2% of which appear only once. This clonotype showed up just a few times. Antigen unknown. V was clipped by 4 bases and J by 1 base, with 8 bases between them. The CDR3 totals 13 residues. Germline V gene data show CDR1 as SGHVS and CDR2 as FNYEAQ. This sequence was found in an adult who was a healthcare worker with PCR-confirmed SARS-CoV-2 infection or an uninfected control (not recorded which). Sequencing was carried out using whole blood. V usage is TRBV7-6 and J usage is TRBJ2-7; no reliable D call. The CDR3: CASSSRRSYEQYF. The CDR3 region has the DNA TGTGCCAGCAGCTCGCGACGATCCTACGAGCAGTACTTC.